The table lists the clone carrying this T cell receptor beta chain with a few counts. V gave up 6 bases and J gave up 5 bases, with 16 bases separating them. In germline, CDR1 is SNHLY, CDR2 FYNNEI. CDR3 length equals 14 residues. This sample was taken from a study of blood T cell repertoires in COVID-19. Some clones are missing from TCRdb's copy, which holds only in-frame ones; the method was immunoSEQ multiplex PCR. The sample carries about 230,000 clones, about 85% recorded once. V is TRBV2 and J is TRBJ2-5; D might be TRBD1 (5 bases). Sequencing was done on a sample of peripheral blood. This TCR derives from a man between 35 and 55 years old with acute or convalescent COVID-19. CDR3 region: CASRTGQGKETQYF. CDR3 in DNA: TGTGCCAGCAGGACCGGCCAGGGAAAGGAGACCCAGTACTTC.